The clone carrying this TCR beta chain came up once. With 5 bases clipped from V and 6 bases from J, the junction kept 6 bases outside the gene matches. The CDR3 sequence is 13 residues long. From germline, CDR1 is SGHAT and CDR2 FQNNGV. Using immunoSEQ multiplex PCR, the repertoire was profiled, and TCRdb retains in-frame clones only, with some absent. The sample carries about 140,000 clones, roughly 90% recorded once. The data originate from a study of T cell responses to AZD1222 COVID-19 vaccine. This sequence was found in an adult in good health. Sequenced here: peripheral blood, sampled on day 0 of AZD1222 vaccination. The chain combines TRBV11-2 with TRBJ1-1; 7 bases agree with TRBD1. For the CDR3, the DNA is TGTGCCAGCAGCCCCGCTGGACAGGCTGAAGCTTTCTTT. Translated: CASSPAGQAEAFF.